The 23 T cell receptor beta chains reported below all come from one sample, sequenced in a study of T cell responses to AZD1222 COVID-19 vaccine. Produced via immunoSEQ multiplex PCR; TCRdb's table is partial and in-frame only. The repertoire holds 150,000 to 200,000 clones, with just over 85% as singletons. The sequencing here drew on peripheral blood, taken 28 days after the second AZD1222 dose. The origin of the receptors is an adult who received the AZD1222 COVID-19 vaccine.

The chain employs TRBV6-2 or TRBV6-3 and TRBJ1-6, with 8 bases lining up with TRBD1. With V trimmed by 3 bases and J by 18 bases, 16 bases remained unmatched. Germline-derived CDR1 and CDR2 are MNHEY and SVGEGT. The CDR3 has 15 residues. The CDR3 is CASSYSADRGHRHHF. The CDR3 DNA reads TGTGCCAGCAGTTATTCAGCCGACAGGGGCCACCGGCACCACTTT.

This chain joins TRBV29-1 and TRBJ2-7, with 12 positions matching TRBD1. Germline V gene sequence: CDR1 SQVTM, CDR2 ANQGSEA. The V and J ends lost 5 bases and 2 bases, in that order; junction bases with no gene match: 13. The CDR3 sequence is 17 residues long. The CDR3 DNA reads as TGCAGCGTTTGGGACAGGGGGCGCCGTATTAGCCCCTACGAGCAGTACTTC. This gives the protein CSVWDRGRRISPYEQYF.

The chain carries TRBV28 and TRBJ2-5, with TRBD1 matching 7 bases. V was clipped by 5 bases and J by 13 bases; unmatched bases: 7. CDR1 and CDR2 (germline): MDHEN, SYDVKM. This CDR3 region has 11 residues. The CDR3: CASSVTGPRYF. The CDR3 DNA is TGTGCCAGCAGTGTGACAGGGCCGCGGTACTTC.

In this sample, this clone turned up a few times. The chain links TRBV6-4 to TRBJ2-1, with D perhaps TRBD1 (5 bases). This CDR3 spans 15 amino acids. Germline V lookup: CDR1 MRHNA, CDR2 SNTAGT. Between the trimmed V and J ends, which lost 6 bases and 6 bases, there was a span of 18 bases. The CDR3 sequence is CASRKTELLTNEQFF. CDR3 in DNA: TGTGCCAGCAGGAAGACAGAGTTATTAACCAATGAGCAGTTCTTC.

This rearrangement joins TRBV7-2 to TRBJ2-4; D may be TRBD2 (5 bases). Germline CDR1 and CDR2: SGHTA and FQGNSA. Trimming pared 1 base from V and 6 bases from J, leaving 13 bases between. CDR3 length: 15 amino acids. CDR3 amino acids: CASSLEVAPSNIQYF. Written as DNA, the CDR3 is TGTGCCAGCAGCTTAGAGGTAGCGCCCTCAAACATTCAGTACTTC.

This chain uses TRBV29-1 with TRBJ1-1, with 9 bases fitting TRBD1. CDR1 is SQVTM and CDR2 is ANQGSEA in the germline V gene. The CDR3 length is 13 residues. Unmatched junction bases numbered 8, after V lost 7 bases and J lost 5 bases. DNA of the CDR3: TGCAGCGCCCAGGGACAGGGAAGGACTGAAGCTTTCTTT. Protein: CSAQGQGRTEAFF.

The chain uses TRBV21-1 and TRBJ2-1; the table names TRBD2, a call not compared with the DNA. TRBV21-1 is termed a pseudogene. CDR3 length: 17 amino acids. The DNA for the CDR3 is TGTGCCAGCAGCAAAATCCGTGAGGGATCGGGCTACAATGAGCAGTTCTTC. Residues: CASSKIREGSGYNEQFF.

The V and J genes are TRBV5-4 and TRBJ2-3, with 7 bases aligning to TRBD2. CDR3 length equals 15 residues. CDR1 is SGHNT and CDR2 is YYREEE in the germline V gene (reference sequence). V shed 5 bases and J 3 bases; nucleotides not matched to a gene: 9. In DNA form, the CDR3 reads TGTGCCAGCAGTTCCTCGGGGGGATTAACAGATACGCAGTATTTT. It translates to CASSSSGGLTDTQYF.

The chain recombines TRBV6-5 with TRBJ1-6; D remains ambiguous. Germline CDR1 and CDR2: MNHEY and SVGAGI. The V gene lost 7 bases and the J gene lost 0 bases, with 10 bases spanning the gap. The CDR3 is 15 amino acids. CDR3 sequence (DNA): TGTGCCAGCAAGCGAGCGAGCTCCTATAATTCACCCCTCCACTTT. This codes for CASKRASSYNSPLHF.

The V call is TRBV7-2, the J call TRBJ1-5; 9 bases line up with TRBD1. The CDR3 loop spans 14 amino acids. Germline V gene lookup returns CDR1 SGHTA and CDR2 FQGNSA. V lost 0 bases and J lost 10; bases outside the gene matches: 4. As DNA, the CDR3 is TGTGCCAGCAGCTTAGCGCTACAGGGGGCCCCCCAGCATTTT. Its translation is CASSLALQGAPQHF.

On this clone itself: This sample includes further DNA sequences coding for the same CDR3. The genes are TRBV7-7 and TRBJ1-1; D gene unclear. Trimming pared 1 base from V and 3 bases from J, leaving 6 bases between. The V gene's germline CDR1 is SSHAT and CDR2 FNYEAQ (reference sequence). There are 13 residues in the CDR3. The CDR3 sequence: CASSLGEDTEAFF. In nucleotides, the CDR3 is TGTGCCAGCAGCTTAGGGGAGGACACTGAAGCTTTCTTT. The complete variable domain, with remaining parts taken from reference TRBV7-7 and TRBJ1-1, reads GAGVSQSPRYKVTKRGQDVTLRCDPISSHATLYWYQQALGQGPEFLTYFNYEAQPDKSGLPSDRFSAERPEGSISTLTIQRTEQRDSAMYRCASSLGEDTEAFFGQGTRLTVV.

The chain links TRBV6-1 to TRBJ1-5; D gene unclear. V lost 0 bases to trimming and J lost 10 bases, with 10 bases between them. Germline CDR1 is MNHNS and CDR2 is SASEGT. The CDR3 totals 13 residues. Written as DNA, the CDR3 is TGTGCCAGCAGTGAAGCCGGAGTGTATCCCCAGCATTTT. Its protein product is CASSEAGVYPQHF.

The rearrangement uses TRBV12-3 or TRBV12-4 and TRBJ1-4, with no clear D. CDR3 length equals 13 residues. V shed 6 bases and J shed 5 bases, with 10 bases lying between them. CDR3 nucleotides: TGTGCCAGCAGCCGGGCCCAAAATGAAAAACTGTTTTTT. Protein sequence: CASSRAQNEKLFF.

This chain's CDR3 is CASSWSQGFFTF. For the CDR3, the DNA is TGTGCCAGTAGTTGGTCGCAGGGGTTCTTCACCTTC. The chain combines TRBV19 with TRBJ1-2; weak D call: TRBD1 (6 bases). The CDR3 extends over 12 amino acids. CDR1 and CDR2 (germline): LNHDA, SQIVND (reference sequence). V was pared by 5 bases and J by 13 bases, with 17 bases between.

This rearrangement joins TRBV5-1 to TRBJ2-1, with 8 bases matching TRBD1. This CDR3 has 14 amino acids. Losses at the gene ends were 4 bases for V and 6 bases for J; bases not matched to a gene: 6. Germline CDR1 reads SGHRS; CDR2 reads YFSETQ. CDR3 in DNA: TGCGCCAGCAGCCCATCGGACAGGGTCAATGAGCAGTTCTTC. This codes for CASSPSDRVNEQFF.

The chain has TRBV11-2 and TRBJ2-3; 7 bases match TRBD1. Germline assignment: CDR1 SGHAT and CDR2 FQNNGV. The CDR3 is 14 residues long. The trim removed 2 bases at V and 2 bases at J, leaving 1 base unmatched. The CDR3, as DNA: TGTGCCAGCAGCTTAACAGGGGACACAGATACGCAGTATTTT. Amino acids: CASSLTGDTDTQYF.

V and J are TRBV9 and TRBJ1-1; D possibly corresponds to TRBD1 (5 bases). Germline CDR1 and CDR2: SGDLS and YYNGEE. The CDR3 extends over 14 amino acids. Trimming took 0 bases from V and 3 from J, leaving 9 bases between them. The CDR3 region is CASSVEQVYTEAFF. In DNA, the CDR3 is TGTGCCAGCAGCGTAGAACAGGTATACACTGAAGCTTTCTTT. The variable domain in full, with the rest retrieved from reference TRBV9 and TRBJ1-1, is DSGVTQTPKHLITATGQRVTLRCSPRSGDLSVYWYQQSLDQGLQFLIQYYNGEERAKGNILERFSAQQFPDLHSELNLSSLELGDSALYFCASSVEQVYTEAFFGQGTRLTVV.

The V call is TRBV11-2, the J call TRBJ2-5; D not resolved. The CDR3 extends over 14 amino acids. The V end was cut by 5 bases, the J end by 5 bases, with 15 bases between. Germline V gives CDR1 SGHAT, CDR2 FQNNGV. The DNA for the CDR3 is TGTGCCAGCAGCACCTTGATCAGCTCGGAGACCCAGTACTTC. It is translated as CASSTLISSETQYF.

This chain uses TRBV9 with TRBJ2-1; 12 bases fit TRBD2. The germline V gene has CDR1 SGDLS and CDR2 YYNGEE. The trim removed 1 base at V and 5 bases at J, leaving 7 bases unmatched. The CDR3 runs to 17 residues. The CDR3 loop is CASSVSSGGASNNEQFF. The CDR3 DNA reads TGTGCCAGCAGCGTATCTAGCGGGGGGGCTAGTAACAATGAGCAGTTCTTC.

The V call is TRBV28, the J call TRBJ1-2, with D uncertain. Germline CDR1 and CDR2: MDHEN and SYDVKM. The CDR3 covers 15 residues. Trimming took off 2 bases at V and 4 bases at J, with 14 bases between the two ends. The CDR3 spells CASSLSVGRLYGYTF. The DNA for the CDR3 is TGTGCCAGCAGTTTAAGTGTCGGTCGACTCTATGGCTACACCTTC.

This sequence joins TRBV7-9 and TRBJ1-2; no firm D call. The CDR3 is made up of 13 amino acids. The V gene's germline CDR1 is SEHNR and CDR2 FQNEAQ (reference sequence). V was pared by 5 bases and J by 3 bases, with 10 bases between. The CDR3 DNA reads TGTGCCAGCAGCCGTGACAACCACTATGGCTACACCTTC. Translated: CASSRDNHYGYTF.

V is TRBV2 and J is TRBJ2-5, with D hard to call. Deletions cut 4 bases from V and 1 base from J, with 7 bases between. Germline lookup yields CDR1 SNHLY and CDR2 FYNNEI. The CDR3 runs 13 residues. DNA for the CDR3: TGTGCCAGCAGTGCTCAGAGCCAAGAGACCCAGTACTTC. Encoded protein: CASSAQSQETQYF.

The chain carries TRBV6-5 and TRBJ2-7, with D hard to call. The germline CDR1 and CDR2 sequences are MNHEY and SVGAGI. The CDR3 spans 15 residues. The V gene lost 2 bases and the J gene lost 2 bases, with 13 bases spanning the gap. In DNA, the CDR3 is TGTGCCAGCAGTTACGATTTATCAGCGACCTACGAGCAGTACTTC. This codes for CASSYDLSATYEQYF.